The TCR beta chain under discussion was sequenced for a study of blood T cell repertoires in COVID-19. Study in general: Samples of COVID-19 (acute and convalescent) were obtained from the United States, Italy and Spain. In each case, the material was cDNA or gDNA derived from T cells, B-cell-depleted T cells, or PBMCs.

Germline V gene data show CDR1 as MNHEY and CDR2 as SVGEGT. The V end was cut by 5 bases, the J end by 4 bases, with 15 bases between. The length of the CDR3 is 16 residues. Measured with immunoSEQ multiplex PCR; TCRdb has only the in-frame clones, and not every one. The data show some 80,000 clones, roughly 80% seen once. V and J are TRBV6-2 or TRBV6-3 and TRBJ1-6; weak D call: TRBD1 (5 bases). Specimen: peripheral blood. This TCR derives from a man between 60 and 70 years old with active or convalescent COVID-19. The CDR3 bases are TGTGCCAGCAGTCCCAATTTGGGACTGTATAATTCACCCCTCCACTTT. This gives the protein CASSPNLGLYNSPLHF.